What follows are 8 T cell receptor beta chains derived from one specimen sequenced in a study of cytomegalovirus exposure and HLA in healthy donors. A multiplex PCR was run with 60 Vbeta primers and 13 Jbeta primers. Here immunoSEQ multiplex PCR was the method, and the copy in TCRdb shows in-frame clones only, minus some. Of some 150,000 clones listed, roughly 9.4% were seen once; the top ten hold approximately 1.8%. Input material: PBMCs. The origin of the receptors is a male donor in good health and CMV-seronegative.

This chain links TRBV2 with TRBJ1-5; TRBD1 agrees at 8 bases. The CDR3 extends over 17 amino acids. Germline trimming cut 2 bases from V and 6 bases from J; bases unmatched to any gene: 12. Per germline, CDR1 SNHLY and CDR2 FYNNEI. The CDR3, as DNA: TGTGCCAGCAGTGAACTAGCAGGGGGCGCAGGAGCTCAGCCCCAGCATTTT. This encodes CASSELAGGAGAQPQHF.

This clone was seen a few times. The chain is built from TRBV4-1 and TRBJ2-3, with D possibly TRBD2 on 6 matching bases. The ends were cut back, 0 bases at V and 3 bases at J, with 19 bases in the middle. Germline CDR1 MGHRA, CDR2 YSYEKL. This CDR3 region has 18 residues. The DNA for the CDR3 is TGCGCCAGCAGCCAAGATTTCTCCCGAGCAGGGAGGACAGATACGCAGTATTTT. It translates to CASSQDFSRAGRTDTQYF.

This clone was observed a handful of times. The chain couples TRBV27 to TRBJ2-2; D may be TRBD1 (6 bases). Germline V gene data show CDR1 as MNHEY and CDR2 as SMNVEV (reference sequence). This CDR3 region has 17 residues. Trimming cost V 1 base and J 6 bases, with 18 bases left between them. The CDR3 reads CASSLWNRVVGAGELFF. DNA of the CDR3: TGTGCCAGCAGTTTATGGAACAGGGTCGTCGGGGCCGGGGAGCTGTTTTTT.

Details on this clone: Other DNA sequences of this sample code for an identical CDR3. The chain uses TRBV7-8 and TRBJ1-5; D unresolved. Germline V gene lookup returns CDR1 SGHVS and CDR2 FQNEAQ. The V and J ends lost 5 bases and 7 bases respectively, with 15 bases between them. The CDR3 spans 14 residues. CDR3 DNA sequence: TGTGCCAGCAGCGGAGAGGTATGGAACCAGCCCCAGCATTTT. Translating gives CASSGEVWNQPQHF.

In its sample, this clone was seen a few times. The rearrangement links TRBV2 to TRBJ1-1; possible D gene TRBD1, 5 bases. V was trimmed by 7 bases and J by 11 bases, leaving 20 bases between them. CDR3 size: 13 residues. CDR1 SNHLY and CDR2 FYNNEI come from the germline V gene. The CDR3 loop reads CASKAPSGGKAFF. The CDR3, as DNA: TGTGCCAGCAAGGCCCCCTCGGGGGGTAAGGCTTTCTTT.

This rearrangement joins TRBV5-1 to TRBJ1-4; 8 bases agree with TRBD1. The CDR3 covers 13 residues. CDR1 is SGHRS, CDR2 YFSETQ, per germline. With 4 bases clipped from V and 16 bases from J, the junction kept 12 bases outside the gene matches. Here the CDR3 reads CASSPGQGHGTFF. CDR3 DNA sequence: TGCGCCAGCAGCCCCGGACAGGGCCATGGTACGTTTTTT.

This clone has a handful of counts. This chain uses TRBV19 with TRBJ2-2; 11 bases match TRBD1. Looked up from germline, CDR1 is LNHDA and CDR2 is SQIVND (reference sequence). Trimming removed 6 bases from V and 3 bases from J; junction bases left unmatched: 6. This CDR3 has 16 residues. DNA of the CDR3: TGTGCCAGTAGGGACAGGGGGCGCGGGGACACCGGGGAGCTGTTTTTT. It yields the protein CASRDRGRGDTGELFF.

This chain joins TRBV10-3 and TRBJ2-3; possibly TRBD1 for D (5 bases). This CDR3 has 12 residues. CDR1 and CDR2 (germline): ENHRY, SYGVKD. Trimming stripped 8 bases from V and 2 bases from J, with 8 bases between. The CDR3 DNA reads as TGTGCCATCGGGGCGTTCACAGATACGCAGTATTTT. Protein sequence: CAIGAFTDTQYF.